This is a list of T cell receptor beta chains from one sample in a study of CD8+ T cells in alopecia areata. Profiled with immunoSEQ multiplex PCR; TCRdb holds only in-frame clones, not every one. The table has about 120,000 clones, less than 70% seen once. Sequenced input: CD4+ T cells sorted from blood. These receptors originate from a human donor in good health. Each CDR3 is given with its conserved first and last residue. A D gene is named only where the DNA matches it firmly. The size of a clone is reported for some rows only, either as once, few or many, or as a class for expanded clones.

j_gene,d_gene,v_gene,abundance,CDR3nt,CDR3aa
TRBJ1-2,TRBD1,TRBV6-5,.,TGTGCCAGCAGTTCCCCGGACAGGGGCGGCTATGGCTACACCTTC,CASSSPDRGGYGYTF
TRBJ1-5,.,TRBV6-6,.,TGTGCCAGCAGCCTATCCGCGGGACAGCCCCAGCATTTT,CASSLSAGQPQHF
TRBJ1-6,.,TRBV30,.,TGTGCCTGGAGTGGCCAGCCTAATTCACCCCTCCACTTT,CAWSGQPNSPLHF
TRBJ1-5,.,TRBV25-1,few,TGTGCCAGCATCCTGAGGGATTATTCCAATCAGCCCCAGCATTTT,CASILRDYSNQPQHF
TRBJ1-3,.,TRBV12-5,.,TGTGCTAGTGGTGCCAGTAATGGAAACACCATATATTTT,CASGASNGNTIYF
TRBJ1-2,.,TRBV7-2,few,TGTGCCAGCAGCTTAACGGCTAACTATGGCTACACCTTC,CASSLTANYGYTF
TRBJ1-6,.,TRBV9,.,TGTGCCAGCAGCCCGTATAATTCACCCCTCCACTTT,CASSPYNSPLHF
TRBJ2-5,TRBD2,TRBV7-2,.,TGTGCCAGCAGCTTAGGACTAGCGGGGGGGCAAGAGACCCAGTACTTC,CASSLGLAGGQETQYF
TRBJ1-1,.,TRBV7-9,.,TGTGCCAGCAGCTTCTTCGAGTTCACTGAAGCTTTCTTT,CASSFFEFTEAFF
TRBJ1-6,.,TRBV5-1,.,TGCGCCAGCAGCTCCGATAGGTCCTCACCCCTCCACTTT,CASSSDRSSPLHF
TRBJ2-6,.,TRBV18,.,TGTGCCAGCTCACCACGATTTAGCTCTGGGGCCAACGTCCTGACTTTC,CASSPRFSSGANVLTF
TRBJ1-6,.,TRBV30,.,TGTGCCTGGACCCCCCCGGACGGGAATTCACCCCTCCACTTT,CAWTPPDGNSPLHF
TRBJ2-3,.,TRBV2,few,TGTGCCAGCAGTGTCCCCAGAACCGGGACAGATACGCAGTATTTT,CASSVPRTGTDTQYF
TRBJ2-3,TRBD2,TRBV6-1,.,TGTGCCAGCAGTGACCAGCGGGGGGCTCCCACAGATACGCAGTATTTT,CASSDQRGAPTDTQYF
TRBJ1-2,.,TRBV20-1,.,TGCAGACCGAATGGCTACACCTTC,CRPNGYTF
TRBJ1-1,TRBD1,TRBV2,.,TGTGCCAGCAGTGATCACAGGGGTTACGGCACTGAAGCTTTCTTT,CASSDHRGYGTEAFF
TRBJ1-1,.,TRBV12-5,.,TGTGCTAGCGCCGAGAGGAACACTGAAGCTTTCTTT,CASAERNTEAFF
TRBJ2-3,.,TRBV6-5,once,TGTGCCAGCAGTCCCTCCCGCAGGCCAGATACGCAGTATTTT,CASSPSRRPDTQYF
TRBJ1-6,TRBD1,TRBV6-5,.,TGTGCCAGCAGGATACAGGGGTTTAATTCACCCCTCCACTTT,CASRIQGFNSPLHF
TRBJ1-2,.,TRBV7-9,.,TGTGCCAGCAGCTCCCCGTTCAGCGCTAACTATGGCTACACCTTC,CASSSPFSANYGYTF
TRBJ1-1,.,TRBV5-1,.,TGCGCCAGCAGTCTCCGGGGGTCAGACCTCCTCGGGAACACTGAAGCTTTCTTT,CASSLRGSDLLGNTEAFF
TRBJ2-1,TRBD1,TRBV2,.,TGTGCCAGCATGAGGGGGCACAATGAGCAGTTCTTC,CASMRGHNEQFF
TRBJ2-6,.,TRBV5-6,.,TGTGCCAGCAGCTTGGCCGGGTGGTCTGGGGCCAACGTCCTGACTTTC,CASSLAGWSGANVLTF
TRBJ2-7,.,TRBV5-1,.,TGCGCCAGCGCATTTGGCAACTACGAGCAATACTTC,CASAFGNYEQYF
TRBJ2-2,.,TRBV5-1,.,TGCGCCAGCAGTCCCACTCCGGGACAACCGAACACCGGGGAGCTGTTTTTT,CASSPTPGQPNTGELFF
TRBJ2-5,TRBD1,TRBV10-1,many,TGCGCCAGCAGCGACGGACAGGGCTTGATCGAGACCCAGTACTTC,CASSDGQGLIETQYF
TRBJ2-5,.,TRBV11-2,few,TGTGCCAGCAGCTTAGATGGGGATGGGGTAGAGACCCAGTACTTC,CASSLDGDGVETQYF
TRBJ2-3,.,TRBV2,.,TGTGCCAGCCGGGACCCATGGGGAGATACGCAGTATTTT,CASRDPWGDTQYF
TRBJ1-1,.,TRBV30,.,TGTGCCTGGAGACGACTTTCTAGCCCCCACACGACTGAAGCTTTCTTT,CAWRRLSSPHTTEAFF
TRBJ1-4,TRBD1,TRBV29-1,.,TGCAGCGTTGCCCAACTTGGGTTCCAGGGACAGGGGAATGAAAAACTGTTTTTT,CSVAQLGFQGQGNEKLFF
TRBJ2-3,.,TRBV5-6,once,TGTGCCAGCAGCTTGTGGACTCATGCTAGCACAGATACGCAGTATTTT,CASSLWTHASTDTQYF
TRBJ2-2,.,TRBV30,few,TGTGCCTGGAGTCTTCGCGGCGGGGAGCTGTTTTTT,CAWSLRGGELFF
TRBJ2-5,.,TRBV5-1,.,TGCGCCAGCAGCTTAGGCGGTCCCCAAGAGACCCAGTACTTC,CASSLGGPQETQYF
TRBJ1-2,TRBD1,TRBV28,.,TGTGCCACACAGGGGGGGTACGGCTACACCTTC,CATQGGYGYTF
TRBJ2-5,TRBD1,TRBV7-2,few,TGTGCCAGCAGCCAACTCGGGACAGCACAAGAGACCCAGTACTTC,CASSQLGTAQETQYF
TRBJ2-2,.,TRBV19,few,TGTGCCAGTAGACCGGGCCCTCCCGGGGAGCTGTTTTTT,CASRPGPPGELFF
TRBJ2-6,.,TRBV29-1,few,TGCAGCGCCCTGTTGGCTACTGGGGCCAACGTCCTGACTTTC,CSALLATGANVLTF
TRBJ2-5,.,TRBV5-6,.,TGTGCCAGCAGCCCCCGGGCTCAAGAGACCCAGTACTTC,CASSPRAQETQYF
TRBJ1-2,.,TRBV7-9,few,TGTGCCAGCAGCTTAGGACCGAACTATGGCTACACCTTC,CASSLGPNYGYTF
TRBJ1-4,.,TRBV15,.,TGTGCCACCAGCAGTGCAGGGGCTACGGGGGAAAAACTGTTTTTT,CATSSAGATGEKLFF
TRBJ2-7,.,TRBV7-9,.,TGTGCCAGCACGTGGGGGGCGGCCTACGAGCAGTACTTC,CASTWGAAYEQYF
TRBJ2-1,.,TRBV30,.,TGTGCCTGGAGTGTAACGGGGGAGCAGTTCTTC,CAWSVTGEQFF
TRBJ2-2,TRBD2,TRBV25-1,few,TGTGCCAGCAGTCGACTAGCGGGGGGGAACACCGGGGAGCTGTTTTTT,CASSRLAGGNTGELFF
TRBJ2-5,.,TRBV7-2,.,TGTGCCAGCAGTCCCCTCCGAGGCCAAGAGACCCAGTACTTC,CASSPLRGQETQYF
TRBJ1-2,.,TRBV5-6,once,TGTGCCAGCAGCCGCGGCGAGGGCTACACCTTC,CASSRGEGYTF
TRBJ2-3,.,TRBV18,.,TGTGCCAGCTCCCGATCCAGGGGGGCAGATACGCAGTATTTT,CASSRSRGADTQYF
TRBJ2-3,.,TRBV30,.,TGTGCCTGGAGTGTACAAGATACGCAGTATTTT,CAWSVQDTQYF
TRBJ2-2,.,TRBV5-4,.,TGTGCCAGCAGCCTAGACACCGGGGAGCTGTTTTTT,CASSLDTGELFF
TRBJ1-1,TRBD1,TRBV4-1,.,TGCGCCAGCAGCCCCACGGACAGGGGGGACACTGAAGCTTTCTTT,CASSPTDRGDTEAFF